This T cell receptor beta chain was captured in a study of blood T cell repertoires in COVID-19. Study at large: The origin of the acute and convalescent COVID-19 samples was the United States, Italy and Spain.

Original handling: For nucleated cells, counts were estimated from reference gene primer amplification. This table comes from immunoSEQ multiplex PCR, and its TCRdb copy is limited to in-frame clones, with some not included. D and trimming were read from the DNA, whereas the V and J calls and clone size are those reported in that table. The sample carries approximately 240,000 clones, 87% recorded once. With 2 bases clipped from V and 4 bases from J, the junction kept 5 bases outside the gene matches. This CDR3 is built from 15 residues. The rearrangement uses TRBV23-1 and TRBJ1-5; 7 bases fit TRBD1. TRBV23-1 falls under the ORF class, with uncertain function. Input material: PBMCs or T cells enriched from blood (not recorded which). The origin of this receptor is a young woman with acute COVID-19. CDR3 sequence (DNA): TGCGCCAGCAGTCAACCGGGACAGCGAAATCAGCCCCAGCATTTT. Its translation: CASSQPGQRNQPQHF.